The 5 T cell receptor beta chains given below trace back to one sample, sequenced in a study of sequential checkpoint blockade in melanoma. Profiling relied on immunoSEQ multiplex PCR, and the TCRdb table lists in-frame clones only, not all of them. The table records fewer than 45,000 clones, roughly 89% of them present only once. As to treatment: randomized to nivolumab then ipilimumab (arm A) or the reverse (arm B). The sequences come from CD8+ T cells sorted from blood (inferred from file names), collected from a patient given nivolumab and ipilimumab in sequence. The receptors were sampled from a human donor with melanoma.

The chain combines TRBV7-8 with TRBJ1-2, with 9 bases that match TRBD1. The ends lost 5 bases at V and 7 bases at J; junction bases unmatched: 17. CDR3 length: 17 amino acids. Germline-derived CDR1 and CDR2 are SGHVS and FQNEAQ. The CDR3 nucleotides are TGTGCCAGCAGCCCCTGGAGGGACAGGGCAACTCTAGGTGGCTACACCTTC. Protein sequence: CASSPWRDRATLGGYTF.

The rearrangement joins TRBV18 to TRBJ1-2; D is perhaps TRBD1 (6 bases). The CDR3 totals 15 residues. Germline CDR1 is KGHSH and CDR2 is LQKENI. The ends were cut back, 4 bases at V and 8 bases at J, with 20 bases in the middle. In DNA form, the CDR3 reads TGTGCCAGCTCACAACTAGACAGGCCCGAGGGCGGCTACACCTTC. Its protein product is CASSQLDRPEGGYTF.

The CDR3: CASLRGNQPQHF. Here the CDR3 DNA reads TGTGCCAGTCTGAGGGGCAATCAGCCCCAGCATTTT. The chain couples TRBV28 to TRBJ1-5; D not resolved. Trimming took off 9 bases at V and 2 bases at J, with 8 bases between the two ends. This CDR3 contains 12 residues. Germline lookup yields CDR1 MDHEN and CDR2 SYDVKM.

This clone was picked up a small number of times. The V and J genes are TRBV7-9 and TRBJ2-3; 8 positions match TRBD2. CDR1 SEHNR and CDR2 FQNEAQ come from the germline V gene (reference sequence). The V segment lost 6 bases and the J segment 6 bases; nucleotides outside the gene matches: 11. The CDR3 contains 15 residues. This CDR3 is CASSLSSGRMDTQYF. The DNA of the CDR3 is TGTGCCAGCAGTCTCAGCAGCGGGAGAATGGATACGCAGTATTTT. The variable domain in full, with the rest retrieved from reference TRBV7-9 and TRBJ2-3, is DTGVSQNPRHKITKRGQNVTFRCDPISEHNRLYWYRQTLGQGPEFLTYFQNEAQLEKSRLLSDRFSAERPKGSFSTLEIQRTEQGDSAMYLCASSLSSGRMDTQYFGPGTRLTVL.

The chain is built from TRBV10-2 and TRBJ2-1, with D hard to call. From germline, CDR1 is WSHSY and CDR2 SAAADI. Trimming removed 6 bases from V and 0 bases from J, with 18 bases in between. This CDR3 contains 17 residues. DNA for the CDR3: TGCGCCAGCAGCCCGAACCCCCTACTGATCTCCTACAATGAGCAGTTCTTC. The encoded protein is CASSPNPLLISYNEQFF.